The rows below give T cell receptor beta chains drawn from one sample of a study of T cell repertoires in cytomegalovirus infection. TCRdb analysed the reads with MiXCR anew, one entry per CDR3 protein. The table records 35,000 or so distinct CDR3 sequences, less than 60% of them present only once. The antigens of these receptors remain unknown. This sample comprised CD8+ T cells from cultured PBMCs, obtained from culture after CMV antigen stimulation. These receptors were taken from a human donor in good health (CMV status not recorded). Some clones in this sample may be carry-over from other donors' samples. CDR3s include the opening cysteine and the closing phenylalanine or tryptophan. D genes are given only for firm matches. Size is omitted from some rows. Given values are once, few, many or a class for expanded clones.

clone_size,v_call,j_call,d_call,cdr3_aa,cdr3_nt
NA,TRBV7-6,TRBJ2-1,TRBD2,CASSSPGGTRGGNEQFF,TGTGCCAGCAGCTCCCCCGGGGGGACTAGGGGCGGCAATGAGCAGTTCTTC
NA,TRBV7-9,TRBJ2-1,NA,CASSLRGTEDGDEQFF,TGTGCCAGCAGCTTGAGGGGCACCGAGGATGGCGATGAGCAGTTCTTC
NA,TRBV5-5,TRBJ2-1,TRBD1,CASAFSLRTGSDIGDNEQFF,TGTGCCAGCGCCTTCTCCCTTAGGACAGGGTCGGATATAGGGGACAATGAGCAGTTCTTC
NA,TRBV6-1,TRBJ2-2,NA,CASSEEVANTGELFF,TGTGCCAGCAGTGAAGAGGTAGCGAACACCGGGGAGCTGTTTTTT
NA,TRBV6-2/TRBV6-3,TRBJ2-7,NA,CASSYSAASYEQYF,TGTGCCAGCAGTTACTCCGCGGCCTCCTACGAGCAGTACTTC
NA,TRBV19,TRBJ1-5,NA,CASSMGSGAGNQPQHF,TGTGCCAGTAGTATGGGCTCAGGGGCTGGCAATCAGCCCCAGCATTTT
NA,TRBV9,TRBJ2-4,NA,CASSEDGGAAKNIQYF,TGTGCCAGCAGCGAGGACGGGGGCGCGGCCAAAAACATTCAGTACTTC
NA,TRBV5-3,TRBJ2-7,TRBD2,CASSSRTSVAYEQYF,TGTGCCAGCAGCTCCCGGACTAGCGTGGCCTACGAGCAGTACTTC
NA,TRBV12-3/TRBV12-4,TRBJ2-1,TRBD1,CASTLDRRDNEQFF,TGTGCCAGCACCTTGGACAGGAGAGACAATGAGCAGTTCTTC
few,TRBV28,TRBJ2-3,NA,CASSFVRGADTQYF,TGTGCCAGCAGTTTTGTCAGGGGCGCAGATACGCAGTATTTT
NA,TRBV12-5,TRBJ1-1,TRBD1,CASGFGGTGNTEAFF,TGTGCTAGTGGTTTCGGCGGGACAGGGAACACTGAAGCTTTCTTT
NA,TRBV6-5,TRBJ2-1,TRBD2,CASGIIAGPYSYNEQFF,TGTGCCAGCGGAATAATAGCGGGTCCCTACTCCTACAATGAGCAGTTCTTC
NA,TRBV6-6,TRBJ2-4,NA,CASSTDRPKNIQYF,TGTGCCAGCAGCACCGACAGGCCCAAAAACATTCAGTACTTC
once,TRBV12-3/TRBV12-4,TRBJ2-4,TRBD1,CASSARTGGHIQYF,TGTGCCAGCAGTGCTCGGACAGGGGGCCACATTCAGTACTTC
NA,TRBV7-3,TRBJ1-2,TRBD1,CASSTGQGAGGYTF,TGTGCCAGCAGCACCGGACAGGGGGCAGGTGGCTACACCTTC
NA,TRBV5-4,TRBJ1-4,TRBD1,CASSSPGGTNEKLFF,TGTGCCAGCAGCTCTCCAGGGGGTACTAATGAAAAACTGTTTTTT
NA,TRBV12-5,TRBJ2-5,TRBD2,CASGLGTSGETQYF,TGTGCTAGTGGTTTGGGGACTAGCGGGGAGACCCAGTACTTC
few,TRBV10-3,TRBJ1-1,NA,CAILDIMNTEAFF,TGTGCCATATTGGACATCATGAACACTGAAGCTTTCTTT
NA,TRBV5-1,TRBJ1-5,NA,CASSLGPGTDQPQHF,TGCGCCAGCAGCTTGGGCCCAGGAACGGATCAGCCCCAGCATTTT
few,TRBV7-6,TRBJ2-5,TRBD1,CASWDSLGETQYF,TGTGCCAGCTGGGACAGTCTCGGGGAGACCCAGTACTTC
NA,TRBV7-2,TRBJ2-5,NA,CASSFTGRGRWETQYF,TGTGCCAGCAGCTTCACAGGGAGGGGCCGGTGGGAGACCCAGTACTTC
NA,TRBV7-2,TRBJ1-5,NA,CASSLGYSNQPQHF,TGTGCCAGCAGCTTAGGCTATAGCAATCAGCCCCAGCATTTT
NA,TRBV5-5,TRBJ2-7,TRBD1,CASGTGTYEQYF,TGTGCCAGTGGGACAGGGACCTACGAGCAGTACTTC
many,TRBV4-2,TRBJ2-7,TRBD1,CASSQVQGAYEQYF,TGTGCCAGCAGCCAAGTTCAGGGGGCATACGAGCAGTACTTC
NA,TRBV7-7,TRBJ1-5,NA,CASSSRLNQPQHF,TGTGCCAGCAGTTCCCGTCTAAATCAGCCCCAGCATTTT
NA,TRBV6-5,TRBJ2-7,NA,CASSYSAGQKSYEQYF,TGTGCCAGCAGTTACTCGGCAGGACAGAAATCCTACGAGCAGTACTTC
NA,TRBV28,TRBJ2-6,NA,CASSPRVSGANVLTF,TGTGCCAGCAGTCCGAGAGTCTCTGGGGCCAACGTCCTGACTTTC
NA,TRBV28,TRBJ2-5,TRBD2,CASSLDSGALSGETQYF,TGTGCCAGCAGTTTAGATAGCGGGGCGCTTAGCGGTGAGACCCAGTACTTC
NA,TRBV6-5,TRBJ1-1,TRBD1,CASRGTGGLGTEAFF,TGTGCCAGCAGGGGGACAGGAGGATTGGGGACTGAAGCTTTCTTT
few,TRBV7-9,TRBJ2-5,NA,CASSSTGTSGEIQETQYF,TGTGCCAGCAGCTCAACGGGGACAAGCGGGGAGATCCAAGAGACCCAGTACTTC
NA,TRBV4-1,TRBJ2-1,TRBD2,CASSPGLAVHNEQFF,TGTGCCAGCAGCCCGGGACTAGCGGTCCACAATGAGCAGTTCTTC
NA,TRBV4-1,TRBJ2-1,TRBD2,CASSQSLAGGINEQFF,TGCGCCAGCAGCCAAAGTCTGGCGGGAGGCATTAATGAGCAGTTCTTC
NA,TRBV14,TRBJ2-3,NA,CASSQEGRVDTQYF,TGTGCCAGCAGCCAAGAGGGCAGGGTGGATACGCAGTATTTT
few,TRBV29-1,TRBJ2-7,TRBD2,CSVVGGNSYEQYF,TGCAGCGTTGTGGGGGGGAACTCCTACGAGCAGTACTTC
NA,TRBV28,TRBJ2-5,NA,CASSSPRETEKETQYF,TGTGCCAGCAGTTCCCCTAGAGAGACAGAAAAAGAGACCCAGTACTTC
NA,TRBV24-1,TRBJ2-1,TRBD2,CATSDGTTYREQFF,TGTGCCACCAGTGACGGGACTACCTACCGGGAGCAGTTCTTC
NA,TRBV12-3/TRBV12-4,TRBJ1-5,NA,CASRARGGNQPQHF,TGTGCCAGCAGGGCAAGGGGGGGCAATCAGCCCCAGCATTTT
few,TRBV7-9,TRBJ2-5,NA,CASSRRAKTQYF,TGTGCCAGCAGCCGTAGGGCTAAGACCCAGTACTTC
NA,TRBV7-6,TRBJ2-1,NA,CASSLRDYNEQFF,TGTGCCAGCAGCTTGAGGGACTACAATGAGCAGTTCTTC
NA,TRBV7-2,TRBJ2-1,TRBD2,CASSPGLAGSSGISYNEQFF,TGTGCCAGCAGCCCGGGACTAGCGGGATCAAGTGGGATCTCCTACAATGAGCAGTTCTTC
NA,TRBV11-2,TRBJ1-1,NA,CASCFGGIPEAFF,TGTGCCAGCTGCTTCGGAGGGATCCCTGAAGCTTTCTTT